A single sample gave rise to the 14 T cell receptor beta chains below, sequenced in a study of PD-1 blockade in classical Hodgkin lymphoma. Noted time point: cycle 4 day 1 (C4D1), after about 6 weeks of nivolumab. With no exception, relapse followed autologous stem cell transplantation in all patients, and brentuximab vedotin exposure varied. Assay used: immunoSEQ multiplex PCR; TCRdb lists only in-frame clones, some missing. In the table there are some 33,000 clones, roughly 76% of which are singletons. This material consisted of peripheral blood mononuclear cells (PBMCs), taken before the fourth cycle of nivolumab. These receptors came from a human donor with classical Hodgkin lymphoma.

The chain combines TRBV4-3 with TRBJ2-2, with 9 bases matching TRBD1. CDR3 length: 16 residues. V lost 4 bases to trimming and J lost 7 bases; unmatched junction nucleotides: 10. Germline V lookup: CDR1 LGHNA, CDR2 YSLEER. The CDR3 reads CASSLEGQGSVGELFF. The CDR3 bases are TGCGCCAGCAGCCTTGAGGGACAGGGTTCCGTCGGGGAGCTGTTTTTT.

This clone rates as medium-sized. The chain carries TRBV27 and TRBJ1-1; TRBD1 is a possible D gene (6 bases). Germline V gene lookup returns CDR1 MNHEY and CDR2 SMNVEV (reference sequence). The CDR3 contains 15 residues. The ends were cut back, 7 bases at V and 1 base at J, with 16 bases in the middle. The CDR3 spells CASTPGAGKNTEAFF. In DNA form, the CDR3 reads TGTGCCAGCACCCCGGGGGCAGGGAAGAACACTGAAGCTTTCTTT.

This chain uses TRBV7-8 with TRBJ2-7; D gene uncertain. Trimming took off 0 bases at V and 3 bases at J, with 18 bases between the two ends. Germline lookup yields CDR1 SGHVS and CDR2 FQNEAQ. The CDR3 totals 17 residues. The CDR3 reads CASSLAVLGALVYEQYF. The DNA of the CDR3 is TGTGCCAGCAGCTTAGCGGTTTTAGGCGCTCTAGTCTACGAGCAGTACTTC.

The genes are TRBV11-2 and TRBJ1-1; the match to TRBD1 covers 8 bases. Germline lookup yields CDR1 SGHAT and CDR2 FQNNGV. This CDR3 spans 16 amino acids. V shed 4 bases and J 4 bases; nucleotides not matched to a gene: 11. CDR3 nucleotide sequence: TGTGCCAGCAGCTCGCAGGGGGCTTTCGGAGGCACTGAAGCTTTCTTT. Amino acid sequence: CASSSQGAFGGTEAFF.

In its sample, this clone was seen once. The chain recombines TRBV9 with TRBJ2-3; TRBD2 matches at 9 bases. The CDR3 contains 15 residues. The germline CDR1 and CDR2 sequences are SGDLS and YYNGEE. Trimming at V came to 0 bases and at J to 6 bases, leaving 5 bases not matched to a gene. The CDR3 bases are TGTGCCAGCAGCGTAGGCGGGAGGGCTCTCGATACGCAGTATTTT. Protein product: CASSVGGRALDTQYF.

This chain uses TRBV19 with TRBJ2-7; D possibly matches TRBD1 or TRBD2 (5 bases each). V lost 7 bases to trimming and J lost 3 bases, with 19 bases between them. The CDR3 is 15 amino acids. In germline, CDR1 is LNHDA, CDR2 SQIVND (reference sequence). The DNA of the CDR3 is TGTGCCAGTACCCGGGACGGAGGCGTTCACTACGAGCAGTACTTC. Amino acid sequence: CASTRDGGVHYEQYF. The full variable domain, completed using reference TRBV19 and TRBJ2-7, is DGGITQSPKYLFRKEGQNVTLSCEQNLNHDAMYWYRQDPGQGLRLIYYSQIVNDFQKGDIAEGYSVSREKKESFPLTVTSAQKNPTAFYLCASTRDGGVHYEQYFGPGTRLTVT.

CDR3 in amino acids: CASSLRGGQYF. CDR3 nucleotide sequence: TGTGCCAGCAGTTTGCGGGGGGGACAGTACTTC. The J gene is TRBJ2-4, the V gene TRBV27, with 9 bases matching TRBD2. Germline V lookup: CDR1 MNHEY, CDR2 SMNVEV (reference sequence). V dropped 3 bases and J dropped 13; count of bases not matched to a gene: 1. The CDR3 extends over 11 amino acids.

The chain couples TRBV5-5 to TRBJ2-1; 7 nucleotides line up with TRBD2. From germline, CDR1 is SGHKS and CDR2 YYEKEE (reference sequence). Germline trimming cut 3 bases from V and 10 bases from J; bases unmatched to any gene: 7. The CDR3 totals 13 residues. The CDR3 region is CASSSSWEGEQFF. Written as DNA, the CDR3 is TGTGCCAGCAGCTCGAGCTGGGAGGGGGAGCAGTTCTTC.

The V call is TRBV5-8, the J call TRBJ1-1; no reliable D call. V lost 4 bases to trimming and J lost 0 bases, with 13 bases between them. Looked up from germline, CDR1 is SGHTS and CDR2 is YDEGEE. The CDR3 extends over 15 amino acids. This CDR3 is CASSPPLNLNTEAFF. The CDR3 DNA follows: TGTGCCAGCAGCCCCCCGCTGAATCTGAACACTGAAGCTTTCTTT.

The chain uses TRBV6-5 and TRBJ1-1; weak D call: TRBD1 (5 bases). The CDR3 has 13 amino acids. Germline assignment: CDR1 MNHEY and CDR2 SVGAGI. V lost 8 bases and J lost 0, with 10 bases in between. CDR3 in amino acids: CASGGAMNTEAFF. CDR3 DNA sequence: TGTGCCAGCGGAGGGGCGATGAACACTGAAGCTTTCTTT.

The chain links TRBV4-3 to TRBJ2-7; D is possibly TRBD2 (6 bases). Trimming pared 4 bases from V and 2 bases from J, leaving 12 bases between. CDR3 length: 14 residues. Germline-derived CDR1 and CDR2 are LGHNA and YSLEER. CDR3 sequence: CASSLDYGTYEQYF. The CDR3 DNA reads TGCGCCAGCAGCCTGGACTATGGGACCTACGAGCAGTACTTC.

CDR3 loop: CASSGAPRETQYF. CDR3 nucleotide sequence: TGTGCCAGCTCCGGGGCCCCGCGAGAGACCCAGTACTTC. This chain links TRBV9 with TRBJ2-5; TRBD1 or TRBD2 may be the D gene (5 bases each). CDR3 length: 13 amino acids. The germline V gene has CDR1 SGDLS and CDR2 YYNGEE. Trimming removed 7 bases at V and 4 bases at J, with 14 bases between.

The chain joins TRBV2 to TRBJ2-7, with TRBD2 as a possible D gene (5 bases). Germline lookup yields CDR1 SNHLY and CDR2 FYNNEI. The CDR3 has 11 amino acids. V was cut by 8 bases and J by 2 bases, with 7 bases left in between. The DNA of the CDR3 is TGTGCCAGCGGGAGAGCCTACGAGCAGTACTTC. Amino acid sequence: CASGRAYEQYF.

The chain links TRBV4-3 to TRBJ1-1; D gene ambiguous. CDR1 and CDR2 from the germline V gene are LGHNA and YSLEER. The CDR3 runs to 11 residues. V lost 5 bases to trimming and J lost 7 bases, with 8 bases between them. The CDR3 spells CASSVRDEAFF. CDR3 in DNA: TGCGCCAGCAGCGTGCGTGATGAAGCTTTCTTT.